The rows below give T cell receptor beta chains drawn from one sample of a study of cytomegalovirus exposure and HLA in healthy donors. Measured with immunoSEQ multiplex PCR; TCRdb has only the in-frame clones, and not every one. This sample has about 100,000 clones, with more than 70% found just once. The sequenced sample consisted of PBMCs. The receptors shown here come from a woman in her thirties or forties in good health and CMV-seronegative. Each CDR3 is given with its conserved first and last residue. The order of the fields is CDR3 protein, CDR3 DNA, D gene, J gene, CDR3 length, clone size, V gene. A D gene is named only where the DNA matches it firmly. Only part of the rows carry a size: once, few, many, or a class if the clone is expanded.

CDR3aa: CASSLLGGAGDTQYF
CDR3nt: TGTGCCAGCAGCCTCTTGGGCGGGGCAGGTGATACGCAGTATTTT
d_gene: -
j_gene: TRBJ2-3
len: 15
abundance: few
v_gene: TRBV7-2

CDR3aa: CASSQGANTEAFF
CDR3nt: TGTGCCAGCTCTCAGGGTGCGAACACTGAAGCTTTCTTT
d_gene: -
j_gene: TRBJ1-1
len: 13
abundance: few
v_gene: TRBV18

CDR3aa: CASSSGQGGTEQFF
CDR3nt: TGCGCCAGCAGCTCGGGACAGGGAGGTACTGAGCAGTTCTTC
d_gene: TRBD1
j_gene: TRBJ2-1
len: 14
abundance: -
v_gene: TRBV5-1

CDR3aa: CASSLAGTRRLDTQYF
CDR3nt: TGTGCCAGCAGCTTAGCCGGGACAAGGAGGCTGGATACGCAGTATTTT
d_gene: -
j_gene: TRBJ2-3
len: 16
abundance: -
v_gene: TRBV11-1

CDR3aa: CAWSIRENEQFF
CDR3nt: TGTGCCTGGAGTATCCGGGAGAATGAGCAGTTCTTC
d_gene: -
j_gene: TRBJ2-1
len: 12
abundance: -
v_gene: TRBV30

CDR3aa: CASSSDNYNEQFF
CDR3nt: TGTGCCAGCAGTTCAGACAATTACAATGAGCAGTTCTTC
d_gene: -
j_gene: TRBJ2-1
len: 13
abundance: few
v_gene: TRBV6-4

CDR3aa: CASSYSPSGVETQYF
CDR3nt: TGTGCCAGCAGTTACTCGCCTAGCGGGGTTGAGACCCAGTACTTC
d_gene: TRBD2
j_gene: TRBJ2-5
len: 15
abundance: -
v_gene: TRBV6-5

CDR3aa: CASSQGVDSGGSQETQYF
CDR3nt: TGCGCCAGCAGCCAAGGGGTAGATAGCGGGGGATCACAAGAGACCCAGTACTTC
d_gene: TRBD2
j_gene: TRBJ2-5
len: 18
abundance: many
v_gene: TRBV4-3

CDR3aa: CASRKTSGTANEKLFF
CDR3nt: TGCGCCAGCAGGAAAACCTCCGGGACAGCTAATGAAAAACTGTTTTTT
d_gene: TRBD1
j_gene: TRBJ1-4
len: 16
abundance: -
v_gene: TRBV5-1

CDR3aa: CASSHRGQPTGELFF
CDR3nt: TGTGCCAGCAGTCACAGGGGTCAGCCTACCGGGGAGCTGTTTTTT
d_gene: TRBD1
j_gene: TRBJ2-2
len: 15
abundance: few
v_gene: TRBV2

CDR3aa: CASSLWTGNYGYTF
CDR3nt: TGTGCCAGCAGTTTATGGACAGGCAACTATGGCTACACCTTC
d_gene: -
j_gene: TRBJ1-2
len: 14
abundance: -
v_gene: TRBV28

CDR3aa: CASSLYSPNEKLFF
CDR3nt: TGCGCCAGCAGCTTGTACAGCCCTAATGAAAAACTGTTTTTT
d_gene: -
j_gene: TRBJ1-4
len: 14
abundance: -
v_gene: TRBV5-1

CDR3aa: CASSLELTVPNSPLHF
CDR3nt: TGTGCCAGCAGCTTGGAGTTGACAGTTCCCAATTCACCCCTCCACTTT
d_gene: -
j_gene: TRBJ1-6
len: 16
abundance: -
v_gene: TRBV5-8

CDR3aa: CASSQAVWTQNTEAFF
CDR3nt: TGTGCCAGCAGCCAAGCGGTTTGGACACAGAACACTGAAGCTTTCTTT
d_gene: -
j_gene: TRBJ1-1
len: 16
abundance: -
v_gene: TRBV4-2

CDR3aa: CASSLAQGGIYEQYF
CDR3nt: TGTGCCAGCAGCTTGGCCCAGGGTGGTATCTACGAGCAGTACTTC
d_gene: -
j_gene: TRBJ2-7
len: 15
abundance: -
v_gene: TRBV5-5

CDR3aa: CASSLTGVNTGELFF
CDR3nt: TGTGCCAGCAGTTTAACAGGGGTCAACACCGGGGAGCTGTTTTTT
d_gene: TRBD1
j_gene: TRBJ2-2
len: 15
abundance: -
v_gene: TRBV28

CDR3aa: CAWTGGSGNTIYF
CDR3nt: TGTGCCTGGACGGGGGGCTCTGGAAACACCATATATTTT
d_gene: -
j_gene: TRBJ1-3
len: 13
abundance: once
v_gene: TRBV30

CDR3aa: CASTSRDRDTDTQYF
CDR3nt: TGTGCCAGTACCTCCCGGGACAGGGACACAGATACGCAGTATTTT
d_gene: TRBD1
j_gene: TRBJ2-3
len: 15
abundance: -
v_gene: TRBV19

CDR3aa: CSVVMWESGESYEQYF
CDR3nt: TGCAGCGTTGTGATGTGGGAATCGGGGGAATCCTACGAGCAGTACTTC
d_gene: -
j_gene: TRBJ2-7
len: 16
abundance: -
v_gene: TRBV29-1

CDR3aa: CASSLLWGGAYGYTF
CDR3nt: TGTGCCAGCAGTTTATTGTGGGGGGGCGCCTATGGCTACACCTTC
d_gene: -
j_gene: TRBJ1-2
len: 15
abundance: few
v_gene: TRBV27

CDR3aa: CASSQQGLVDTQYF
CDR3nt: TGTGCCAGCAGCCAACAGGGATTGGTAGATACGCAGTATTTT
d_gene: -
j_gene: TRBJ2-3
len: 14
abundance: -
v_gene: TRBV14

CDR3aa: CASSSWGRSNTEAFF
CDR3nt: TGTGCCAGCAGTTCCTGGGGGAGGTCGAACACTGAAGCTTTCTTT
d_gene: -
j_gene: TRBJ1-1
len: 15
abundance: few
v_gene: TRBV6-5

CDR3aa: CASSEEGDTEAFF
CDR3nt: TGTGCCAGCAGTGAAGAGGGGGACACTGAAGCTTTCTTT
d_gene: -
j_gene: TRBJ1-1
len: 13
abundance: -
v_gene: TRBV2

CDR3aa: CASTPGLAGGQQETQYF
CDR3nt: TGTGCCAGCACCCCGGGACTAGCGGGGGGGCAGCAAGAGACCCAGTACTTC
d_gene: TRBD2
j_gene: TRBJ2-5
len: 17
abundance: -
v_gene: TRBV5-4

CDR3aa: CASSLGTLEKLFF
CDR3nt: TGTGCCAGCAGTCTGGGGACATTGGAAAAACTGTTTTTT
d_gene: -
j_gene: TRBJ1-4
len: 13
abundance: -
v_gene: TRBV27

CDR3aa: CASKKDRAGYEQYF
CDR3nt: TGTGCCAGTAAGAAGGACAGGGCCGGCTACGAGCAGTACTTC
d_gene: TRBD1
j_gene: TRBJ2-7
len: 14
abundance: -
v_gene: TRBV19

CDR3aa: CASREGLRTGKAREQYF
CDR3nt: TGTGCCAGCAGGGAAGGTTTAAGGACAGGGAAGGCTCGCGAGCAGTACTTC
d_gene: TRBD1
j_gene: TRBJ2-7
len: 17
abundance: -
v_gene: TRBV2

CDR3aa: CASSDGGGRTYEQYF
CDR3nt: TGTGCCAGCAGTGACGGGGGGGGTCGGACGTACGAGCAGTACTTC
d_gene: TRBD2
j_gene: TRBJ2-7
len: 15
abundance: -
v_gene: TRBV25-1

CDR3aa: CASRLRPSGANVLTF
CDR3nt: TGTGCAAGTCGCTTGCGTCCCTCTGGGGCCAACGTCCTGACTTTC
d_gene: -
j_gene: TRBJ2-6
len: 15
abundance: -
v_gene: TRBV12-2

CDR3aa: CASSNTQGAAYEQYF
CDR3nt: TGTGCCAGCAGCAACACTCAGGGGGCCGCCTACGAGCAGTACTTC
d_gene: TRBD1
j_gene: TRBJ2-7
len: 15
abundance: -
v_gene: TRBV6-1

CDR3aa: CASGWGGGGTDTQYF
CDR3nt: TGTGCTAGTGGTTGGGGCGGGGGGGGCACAGATACGCAGTATTTT
d_gene: TRBD2
j_gene: TRBJ2-3
len: 15
abundance: -
v_gene: TRBV12-5

CDR3aa: CASSRRPGQGAEAFF
CDR3nt: TGTGCCAGCAGTCGCCGACCGGGACAGGGGGCTGAAGCTTTCTTT
d_gene: TRBD1
j_gene: TRBJ1-1
len: 15
abundance: -
v_gene: TRBV6-5

CDR3aa: CASSSRDKSNEQFF
CDR3nt: TGTGCCAGCAGTTCGAGAGACAAGTCGAATGAGCAGTTCTTC
d_gene: -
j_gene: TRBJ2-1
len: 14
abundance: -
v_gene: TRBV6-5

CDR3aa: CASSTTSAGSYEQYF
CDR3nt: TGTGCCAGCAGTACGACCTCAGCGGGGAGCTACGAGCAGTACTTC
d_gene: TRBD2
j_gene: TRBJ2-7
len: 15
abundance: -
v_gene: TRBV6-5

CDR3aa: CATRGQGTGELFF
CDR3nt: TGTGCCACCCGGGGACAGGGGACCGGGGAGCTGTTTTTT
d_gene: TRBD1
j_gene: TRBJ2-2
len: 13
abundance: -
v_gene: TRBV10-3

CDR3aa: CASNPSGGGREQYF
CDR3nt: TGTGCCAGCAACCCCAGCGGGGGAGGTCGCGAGCAGTACTTC
d_gene: TRBD2
j_gene: TRBJ2-7
len: 14
abundance: -
v_gene: TRBV7-2

CDR3aa: CASSPIDRVTEAFF
CDR3nt: TGTGCCAGCAGTCCAATCGACAGGGTTACTGAAGCTTTCTTT
d_gene: TRBD1
j_gene: TRBJ1-1
len: 14
abundance: -
v_gene: TRBV25-1

CDR3aa: CASSFSRTGGNSPLHF
CDR3nt: TGCGCCAGCAGCTTCTCCCGGACAGGGGGAAATTCACCCCTCCACTTT
d_gene: TRBD1
j_gene: TRBJ1-6
len: 16
abundance: -
v_gene: TRBV5-1

CDR3aa: CASSMGMGGTEAFF
CDR3nt: TGTGCCAGTAGTATGGGAATGGGGGGGACTGAAGCTTTCTTT
d_gene: -
j_gene: TRBJ1-1
len: 14
abundance: few
v_gene: TRBV19

CDR3aa: CAWGRQGMGDYGYTF
CDR3nt: TGTGCCTGGGGAAGACAGGGGATGGGGGACTATGGCTACACCTTC
d_gene: TRBD1
j_gene: TRBJ1-2
len: 15
abundance: -
v_gene: TRBV30

CDR3aa: CASSAGQDYEQYF
CDR3nt: TGCGCCAGCAGCGCGGGACAGGACTACGAGCAGTACTTC
d_gene: TRBD1
j_gene: TRBJ2-7
len: 13
abundance: -
v_gene: TRBV5-1

CDR3aa: CAIREGTNTGELFF
CDR3nt: TGTGCCATCAGGGAAGGGACAAACACCGGGGAGCTGTTTTTT
d_gene: -
j_gene: TRBJ2-2
len: 14
abundance: -
v_gene: TRBV10-3

CDR3aa: CASRDTGTGGYEQYF
CDR3nt: TGTGCCAGCAGAGACACCGGGACAGGGGGTTACGAGCAGTACTTC
d_gene: TRBD1
j_gene: TRBJ2-7
len: 15
abundance: -
v_gene: TRBV2

CDR3aa: CASSQAGTSIPDTQYF
CDR3nt: TGCGCCAGCAGCCAGGCCGGGACTAGCATCCCAGATACGCAGTATTTT
d_gene: TRBD2
j_gene: TRBJ2-3
len: 16
abundance: -
v_gene: TRBV5-1

CDR3aa: CASNAGGPSNEQFF
CDR3nt: TGCGCCAGCAACGCGGGGGGACCCTCCAATGAGCAGTTCTTC
d_gene: TRBD2
j_gene: TRBJ2-1
len: 14
abundance: -
v_gene: TRBV5-1

CDR3aa: CASSQDTGGTPYEQYF
CDR3nt: TGTGCCAGCAGCCAAGATACAGGGGGAACCCCCTACGAGCAGTACTTC
d_gene: TRBD1
j_gene: TRBJ2-7
len: 16
abundance: -
v_gene: TRBV4-2

CDR3aa: CASSLVYQGNTEAFF
CDR3nt: TGTGCCAGCAGCTTGGTATATCAGGGGAACACTGAAGCTTTCTTT
d_gene: -
j_gene: TRBJ1-1
len: 15
abundance: -
v_gene: TRBV5-6

CDR3aa: CASRHGQESYSNQPQHF
CDR3nt: TGTGCCAGCAGACACGGACAGGAAAGTTATAGCAATCAGCCCCAGCATTTT
d_gene: TRBD1
j_gene: TRBJ1-5
len: 17
abundance: -
v_gene: TRBV27

CDR3aa: CASSAIRDYGTEAFF
CDR3nt: TGTGCCAGCAGTGCTATCAGGGACTATGGCACTGAAGCTTTCTTT
d_gene: -
j_gene: TRBJ1-1
len: 15
abundance: -
v_gene: TRBV25-1

CDR3aa: CASSLGRDRGWKAEAFF
CDR3nt: TGCGCCAGCAGCTTGGGCCGGGACAGGGGGTGGAAGGCTGAAGCTTTCTTT
d_gene: TRBD1
j_gene: TRBJ1-1
len: 17
abundance: -
v_gene: TRBV5-1

CDR3aa: CASSRDIANYGYTF
CDR3nt: TGTGCCAGCAGTCGGGACATAGCTAACTATGGCTACACCTTC
d_gene: -
j_gene: TRBJ1-2
len: 14
abundance: -
v_gene: TRBV27

CDR3aa: CAWSLWAGGYPF
CDR3nt: TGTGCCTGGAGTTTATGGGCCGGTGGCTACCCCTTC
d_gene: -
j_gene: TRBJ1-2
len: 12
abundance: -
v_gene: TRBV30

CDR3aa: CAWAGITEAFF
CDR3nt: TGTGCCTGGGCCGGGATCACTGAAGCTTTCTTT
d_gene: -
j_gene: TRBJ1-1
len: 11
abundance: -
v_gene: TRBV30

CDR3aa: CASNRGRVDYGYTF
CDR3nt: TGTGCCAGTAATAGGGGCAGGGTTGACTATGGCTACACCTTC
d_gene: -
j_gene: TRBJ1-2
len: 14
abundance: -
v_gene: TRBV19